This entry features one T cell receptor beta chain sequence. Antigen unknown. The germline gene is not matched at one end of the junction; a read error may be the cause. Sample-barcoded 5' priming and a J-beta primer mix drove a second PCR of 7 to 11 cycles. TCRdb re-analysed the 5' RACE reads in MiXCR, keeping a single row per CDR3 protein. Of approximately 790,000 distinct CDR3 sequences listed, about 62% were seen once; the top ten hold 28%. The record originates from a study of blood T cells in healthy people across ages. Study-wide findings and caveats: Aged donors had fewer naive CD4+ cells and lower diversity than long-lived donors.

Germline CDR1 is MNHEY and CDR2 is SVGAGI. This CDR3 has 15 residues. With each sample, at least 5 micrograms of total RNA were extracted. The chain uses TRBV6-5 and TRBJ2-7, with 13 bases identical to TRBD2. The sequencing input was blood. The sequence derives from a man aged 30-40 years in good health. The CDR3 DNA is TGTGCCAGCAGAACTAGCGGGGGGGAACGTTACGAGCGGTACTTC. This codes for CASRTSGGERYERYF.